This T cell receptor (beta chain) was sequenced in a study of blood T cell repertoires in COVID-19. V shed 5 bases and J shed 0 bases, with 7 bases lying between them. This CDR3 region has 14 residues. CDR1 is MNHEY, CDR2 SMNVEV, per germline (reference sequence). Repertoires were generated with immunoSEQ multiplex PCR, while TCRdb's copy carries only in-frame clones and drops some. The data contain about 74,000 clones, 90% of them singletons. Sequencing used peripheral blood. The receptor was derived from a man aged 50 to 60 with acute or convalescent COVID-19. V gene TRBV27 combines with J gene TRBJ2-2; no clear D. The CDR3 spells CASSTHTNTGELFF. The DNA for the CDR3 is TGTGCCAGCAGTACACACACGAACACCGGGGAGCTGTTTTTT.